The entry below gives a single TCR beta chain sequence along with its context. Its antigen remains unidentified. Blood sampling took place at baseline, cycle 4 day 1, and cycle 7 day 1. These data belong to a study of OX40 agonist ivuxolimab in advanced cancers. General study results and limits: Expanded clones tended on average to be more numerous among CD8+ T cells than CD4+.

The repertoire was sequenced with immunoSEQ multiplex PCR; TCRdb's copy has only in-frame clones and lacks some. The sample has tens of thousands of clones, 80% to 90% seen once; the top ten hold roughly 6%. With 2 bases clipped from V and 5 bases from J, the junction kept 5 bases outside the gene matches. Germline V CDR1 and CDR2: KGHSH, LQKENI. The CDR3 contains 15 residues. The J gene is TRBJ2-1, the V gene TRBV18; TRBD1 matches at 8 bases. This clonotype originated in an adult with an advanced solid tumor such as melanoma, head and neck, liver or kidney cancer. The specimen was CD4+ or CD8+ T cells sorted from blood, collected in a trial of the OX40 agonist ivuxolimab. The CDR3 DNA reads TGTGCCAGCTCACCATATACAGGGGGACACAATGAGCAGTTCTTC. As protein: CASSPYTGGHNEQFF.